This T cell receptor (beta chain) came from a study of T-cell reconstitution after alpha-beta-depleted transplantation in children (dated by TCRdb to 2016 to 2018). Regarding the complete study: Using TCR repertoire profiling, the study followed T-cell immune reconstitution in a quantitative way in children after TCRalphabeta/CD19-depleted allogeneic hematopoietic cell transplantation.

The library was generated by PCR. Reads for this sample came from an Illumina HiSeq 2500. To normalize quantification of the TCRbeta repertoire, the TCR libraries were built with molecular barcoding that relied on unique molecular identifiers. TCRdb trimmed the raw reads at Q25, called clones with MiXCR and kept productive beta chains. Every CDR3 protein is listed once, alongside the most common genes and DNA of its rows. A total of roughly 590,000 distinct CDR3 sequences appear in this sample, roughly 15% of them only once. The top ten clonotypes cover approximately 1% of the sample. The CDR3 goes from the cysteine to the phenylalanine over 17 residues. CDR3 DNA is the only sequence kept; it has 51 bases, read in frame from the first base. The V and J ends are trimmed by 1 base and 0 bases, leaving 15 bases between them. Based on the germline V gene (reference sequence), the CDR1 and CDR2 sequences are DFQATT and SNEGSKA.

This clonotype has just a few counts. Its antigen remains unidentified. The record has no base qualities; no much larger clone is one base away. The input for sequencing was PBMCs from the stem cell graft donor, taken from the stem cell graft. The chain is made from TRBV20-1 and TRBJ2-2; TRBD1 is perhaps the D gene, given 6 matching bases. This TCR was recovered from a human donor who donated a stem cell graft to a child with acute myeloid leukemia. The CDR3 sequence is CSARALNRAANTGELFF. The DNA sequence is TGCAGTGCTAGAGCTCTAAACAGGGCCGCGAACACCGGGGAGCTGTTTTTT.